This T cell receptor (beta chain) was sequenced during a study of shared clonotypes between healthy human individuals. General study findings and limits: Represented diversity (both genetic and exposure-history) was limited by the small number of donors.

Trimming cost V 3 bases and J 5 bases, with 16 bases left between them. CDR3 length equals 16 residues. Germline V gene lookup returns CDR1 ENHRY and CDR2 SYGVKD. Terminally differentiated effector memory CD45RA+ cells were excluded from the naive CD8 cells, which were CD45RO-negative and positively selected for CCR7. Assay: immunoSEQ multiplex PCR; the TCRdb copy retains only in-frame clones and omits some. There are roughly 2.1 million clones in the sample; approximately 94% occur only once, and about 1.8% lies in the top ten. With regard to this clone: Its antigen is undetermined.

Sequenced sample: naive CD8+ T cells from PBMCs. The clonotype originates from a man in his late teens or twenties in good health. Some clones in this sample may be carry-over from other donors' samples. The genes are TRBV10-3 and TRBJ2-2; maybe TRBD1 (7 bases). The CDR3 nucleotides read TGTGCCATCAGTGAACCCGACAGGGCGGGAACCGGGGAGCTGTTTTTT. This sequence encodes CAISEPDRAGTGELFF.